The 6 T cell receptor beta chains in this list originate from one sample, sequenced in a study of OX40 agonist ivuxolimab in advanced cancers. The protocol was immunoSEQ multiplex PCR, while the TCRdb copy is restricted to in-frame clones and leaves out a portion. The table includes some 98,000 clones, approximately 80% detected once. Source: CD4+ or CD8+ T cells sorted from blood, taken in a trial of the OX40 agonist ivuxolimab. These receptors originate from an adult with an advanced solid tumor such as melanoma, head and neck, liver or kidney cancer.

The chain couples TRBV18 to TRBJ2-2; 7 bases align to TRBD1. The CDR3 runs 17 residues. Trimming at V came to 1 base and at J to 4 bases, leaving 9 bases not matched to a gene. From germline, CDR1 is KGHSH and CDR2 LQKENI. The CDR3 sequence is CASSPRDSPRSTGELFF. CDR3 DNA: TGTGCCAGCTCACCACGGGACAGCCCTCGTAGCACCGGGGAGCTGTTTTTT. Together with reference TRBV18 and TRBJ2-2, the CDR3 gives the full variable domain: NAGVMQNPRHLVRRRGQEARLRCSPMKGHSHVYWYRQLPEEGLKFMVYLQKENIIDESGMPKERFSAEFPKEGPSILRIQQVVRGDSAAYFCASSPRDSPRSTGELFFGEGSRLTVL.

In this sample, this clone turned up a few times. The chain has TRBV28 and TRBJ2-3; 10 bases are shared with TRBD2. Germline V gene sequence: CDR1 MDHEN, CDR2 SYDVKM. The CDR3 has 19 residues. J lost 0 bases, V lost 4 bases, and 13 bases had no gene match. In DNA, the CDR3 is TGTGCCAGCAGTTACCTAGCGGGGGCAACTCCTTTGAGCACAGATACGCAGTATTTT. This gives the protein CASSYLAGATPLSTDTQYF.

The chain joins TRBV7-2 to TRBJ1-2; D gene uncertain. CDR3 size: 15 residues. V lost 1 base and J lost 4, with 13 bases in between. Germline V gene lookup returns CDR1 SGHTA and CDR2 FQGNSA. CDR3 nucleotides: TGTGCCAGCAGCTTAGAGGCCTCCTGGGCCTATGGCTACACCTTC. Translating gives CASSLEASWAYGYTF. Full variable domain (rest looked up from reference TRBV7-2 and TRBJ1-2): GAGVSQSPSNKVTEKGKDVELRCDPISGHTALYWYRQSLGQGLEFLIYFQGNSAPDKSGLPSDRFSAERTGGSVSTLTIQRTQQEDSAVYLCASSLEASWAYGYTFGSGTRLTVV.

The chain combines TRBV7-9 with TRBJ2-7; either TRBD1 or TRBD2 may supply D (6 bases each). Germline V CDR1 and CDR2: SEHNR, FQNEAQ (reference sequence). The CDR3 is 17 amino acids. Trimming removed 2 bases from V and 2 bases from J, with 19 bases in between. CDR3 bases: TGTGCCAGCAGCTTAAGGGACACCCGACTAGAACCCTACGAGCAGTACTTC. This codes for CASSLRDTRLEPYEQYF.

This clone appeared a few times. This chain links TRBV6-5 with TRBJ1-6, with 7 bases fitting TRBD1. V dropped 7 bases and J dropped 7; count of bases not matched to a gene: 10. This CDR3 is built from 15 residues. Germline V gives CDR1 MNHEY, CDR2 SVGAGI. CDR3 sequence: CASTVSGQINSPLHF. CDR3 sequence (DNA): TGTGCCAGCACGGTATCGGGACAGATCAATTCACCCCTCCACTTT.

The genes are TRBV18 and TRBJ1-4; D unclear. CDR3 length: 13 amino acids. Germline CDR1 is KGHSH and CDR2 is LQKENI. V shed 5 bases and J shed 4 bases, with 8 bases lying between them. DNA for the CDR3: TGTGCCAGCTCAGGAAGTTTTAATGAAAAACTGTTTTTT. Encoded protein: CASSGSFNEKLFF.